One T cell receptor beta chain is described in this entry. This sample stems from a study of technical replicates of blood from several donors. Sequencing was performed with immunoSEQ multiplex PCR; in TCRdb, only in-frame clones are kept and a portion is missing. The table includes 83,000 or so clones, roughly nine tenths detected once. CDR1 is SGHRS and CDR2 is YFSETQ in the germline V gene. Trimming shortened V by 5 bases and J by 5 bases, and 14 bases separated the two germline ends. The CDR3 is 14 residues long. Sequencing input: T cells isolated from PBMCs. The V gene is TRBV5-1, the J gene TRBJ2-1, with D perhaps TRBD2 (5 bases). The receptor was derived from a human donor in good health. The CDR3 reads CASRTGNYDNEQFF. The CDR3 nucleotides are TGCGCCAGCAGAACCGGGAACTATGACAATGAGCAGTTCTTC.